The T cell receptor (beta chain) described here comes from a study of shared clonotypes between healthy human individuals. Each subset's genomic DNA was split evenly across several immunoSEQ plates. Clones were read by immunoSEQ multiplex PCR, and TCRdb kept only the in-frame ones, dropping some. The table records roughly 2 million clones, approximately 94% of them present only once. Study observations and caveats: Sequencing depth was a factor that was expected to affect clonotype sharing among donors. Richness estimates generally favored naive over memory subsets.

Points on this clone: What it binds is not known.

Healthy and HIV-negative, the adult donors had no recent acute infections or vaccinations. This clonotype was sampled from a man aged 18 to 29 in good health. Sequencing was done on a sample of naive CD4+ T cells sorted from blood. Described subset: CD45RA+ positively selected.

Here the CDR3 DNA reads TGCGCCAGCAGCCAAGTCACGGGCACCGGGGAGCTGTTTTTT. Amino acids: CASSQVTGTGELFF. The V and J genes are TRBV4-3 and TRBJ2-2; no reliable D call. Germline CDR1 LGHNA, CDR2 YSLEER. This CDR3 spans 14 amino acids. V dropped 1 base and J dropped 4 bases, with 7 bases sitting between them.